This is a list of T cell receptor beta chains from one sample in a study of PD-L1 blockade in urothelial cancer. The data were produced by immunoSEQ multiplex PCR, yet TCRdb's version contains in-frame clones alone and is incomplete. Here the sample spans about 32,000 clones, around 86% being singletons. The specimen comprised PBMCs, sampled around atezolizumab (anti-PD-L1) treatment. The receptors derive from a man aged 50 to 60 with urothelial cancer. The CDR3 runs from the conserved cysteine through the conserved F or W. Each record gives: clone size, J gene, V gene, CDR3 length, D gene, CDR3 DNA, CDR3 protein. A D gene is named only where the DNA matches it firmly. Some rows have no size entry. The others give once, few or many, or a class for an expanded clone.

size: NA
J: TRBJ2-2
V: TRBV10-3
length: 16
D: TRBD1
DNA: TGTGCCATCAGGCCCCGGGACAGGGAAACCACCGGGGAGCTGTTTTTT
CDR3: CAIRPRDRETTGELFF

size: once
J: TRBJ2-7
V: TRBV4-3
length: 16
D: NA
DNA: TGCGCCAGCAGCCTTGGTTGGGGACTGCACTTCGAGGAGCAGTACTTC
CDR3: CASSLGWGLHFEEQYF

size: NA
J: TRBJ2-4
V: TRBV4-2
length: 19
D: NA
DNA: TGTGCCAGCAGCCAAGTGGGGGCCTGGGCCCCGTCAGTGCAAAACATTCAGTACTTC
CDR3: CASSQVGAWAPSVQNIQYF

size: NA
J: TRBJ2-7
V: TRBV27
length: 15
D: TRBD1
DNA: TGTGCCAGCAGACATGGGACAGCCCAGGGGTTCGAGCAGTACTTC
CDR3: CASRHGTAQGFEQYF

size: NA
J: TRBJ1-2
V: TRBV7-9
length: 14
D: TRBD1
DNA: TGTGCCAGCAGCTTAGCAGGGGGCGGTTATGGCTACACCTTC
CDR3: CASSLAGGGYGYTF

size: NA
J: TRBJ1-1
V: TRBV5-1
length: 14
D: TRBD1
DNA: TGCGCCAGCAGCTGGGACAGGAGAAACACTGAAGCTTTCTTT
CDR3: CASSWDRRNTEAFF

size: NA
J: TRBJ1-2
V: TRBV4-1
length: 16
D: TRBD1
DNA: TGCGCCAGCAGCCAACCTCCGGACAGGGGGCACTATGGCTACACCTTC
CDR3: CASSQPPDRGHYGYTF

size: NA
J: TRBJ2-5
V: TRBV7-7
length: 16
D: TRBD2
DNA: TGTGCTAGCAGCTCTGAACTAGCGGGGGGGCCGGAGACCCAGTACTTC
CDR3: CASSSELAGGPETQYF

size: NA
J: TRBJ2-2
V: TRBV9
length: 13
D: NA
DNA: TGTGCCAGCAGGGATAGAGGGACCGGGGAGCTGTTTTTT
CDR3: CASRDRGTGELFF

size: once
J: TRBJ2-3
V: TRBV6-4
length: 15
D: TRBD1
DNA: TGTGCCAGCAGCGTACAGGGGGCCGGCACAGATACGCAGTATTTT
CDR3: CASSVQGAGTDTQYF

size: NA
J: TRBJ2-3
V: TRBV28
length: 15
D: TRBD1
DNA: TGTGCCAGCAGTATCGGACAGGGGATCGCAGATACGCAGTATTTT
CDR3: CASSIGQGIADTQYF

size: NA
J: TRBJ2-2
V: TRBV5-5
length: 15
D: TRBD1
DNA: TGTGCCAGCAGCTTACAGGGGCTGCACACCGGGGAGCTGTTTTTT
CDR3: CASSLQGLHTGELFF

size: few
J: TRBJ2-5
V: TRBV29-1
length: 13
D: TRBD2
DNA: TGCAGCGTTGAGGGACTAGCGCAAGAGACCCAGTACTTC
CDR3: CSVEGLAQETQYF

size: NA
J: TRBJ1-1
V: TRBV5-1
length: 14
D: NA
DNA: TGCGCCAGCAGCTCGGCAGGTTCGGTCACTGAAGCTTTCTTT
CDR3: CASSSAGSVTEAFF

size: NA
J: TRBJ2-1
V: TRBV6-5
length: 15
D: TRBD2
DNA: TGTGCCAGCAGTTACGCAGCGGGGGACTACAATGAGCAGTTCTTC
CDR3: CASSYAAGDYNEQFF

size: NA
J: TRBJ2-6
V: TRBV29-1
length: 13
D: NA
DNA: TGCAGCGTACGAGACTCTGGGGCCAACGTCCTGACTTTC
CDR3: CSVRDSGANVLTF

size: NA
J: TRBJ2-3
V: TRBV29-1
length: 16
D: NA
DNA: TGCAGCGTTACTAATCGGAGGGGTTCAGTCACAGATACGCAGTATTTT
CDR3: CSVTNRRGSVTDTQYF

size: once
J: TRBJ2-1
V: TRBV4-1
length: 14
D: NA
DNA: TGCGCCAGCAGCCAGGGAGAAGGGTCTGTTGAGCAGTTCTTC
CDR3: CASSQGEGSVEQFF

size: once
J: TRBJ2-7
V: TRBV7-2
length: 14
D: NA
DNA: TGTGCCAGCAGCTTAGGGGATAGGGGTTACGAGCAGTACTTC
CDR3: CASSLGDRGYEQYF

size: NA
J: TRBJ2-3
V: TRBV13
length: 15
D: TRBD1
DNA: TGTGCCAGCAGCTTAGGGACAGGGGGCGGAAATACGCAGTATTTT
CDR3: CASSLGTGGGNTQYF